This record concerns one T cell receptor beta chain sequence. The entry originates in a study of blood T cell repertoires in COVID-19. Across the study: The United States, Italy and Spain provided the acute and convalescent COVID-19 samples. The analysed material was cDNA or gDNA that came from T cells, B-cell-depleted T cells, or PBMCs.

Germline CDR1 LGHDT, CDR2 YNNKEL (reference sequence). The CDR3 sequence is 17 residues long. The ends lost 4 bases at V and 4 bases at J; junction bases unmatched: 7. Authors' data handling: Nucleated cell number was recorded as an estimate derived from reference gene primer amplification. Sequencing was performed with immunoSEQ multiplex PCR; in TCRdb, only in-frame clones are kept and a portion is missing. D and trimming come from the DNA, and the V and J calls and clone size come from that table. The sample yields some 400,000 clones, around 87% seen once. This TCR was recovered from a human donor in a cohort sampled during active COVID-19. The rearrangement links TRBV3-1 (or the pseudogene TRBV3-2) to TRBJ2-1; 13 nucleotides match TRBD2. Sequencing was performed on peripheral blood. DNA for the CDR3: TGTGCCAGCAGCCTCCGACTAGCGGGGGGCTATTACAATGAGCAGTTCTTC. It codes for CASSLRLAGGYYNEQFF.